This T cell receptor (beta chain) was sequenced for a study of technical replicates of blood from a handful of donors. V lost 0 bases, J lost 1 base, and 5 bases stayed unmatched. The CDR3 has 17 residues. Germline V gene lookup returns CDR1 SGDLS and CDR2 YYNGEE. Generated by immunoSEQ multiplex PCR, the TCRdb table keeps only in-frame clones and is missing some. The profile shows more than 80,000 clones, 95% to 97% of them singletons. This clone was counted once. The source is a human donor in good health. Material for sequencing was T cells isolated from PBMCs. The chain is built from TRBV9 and TRBJ2-7, with TRBD1 identical over 12 bases. This CDR3 is CASSVAPGQGASYEQYF. The CDR3 nucleotides are TGTGCCAGCAGCGTAGCTCCGGGACAGGGGGCTTCCTACGAGCAGTACTTC.